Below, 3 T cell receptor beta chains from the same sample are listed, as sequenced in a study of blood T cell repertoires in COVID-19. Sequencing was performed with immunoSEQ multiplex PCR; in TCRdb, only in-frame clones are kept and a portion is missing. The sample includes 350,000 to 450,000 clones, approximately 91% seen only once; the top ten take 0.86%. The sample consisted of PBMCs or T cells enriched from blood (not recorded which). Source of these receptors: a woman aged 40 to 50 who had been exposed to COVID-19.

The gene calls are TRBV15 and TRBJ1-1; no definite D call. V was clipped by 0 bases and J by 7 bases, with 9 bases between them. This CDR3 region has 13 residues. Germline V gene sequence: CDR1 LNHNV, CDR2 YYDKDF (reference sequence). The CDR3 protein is CATSRDSAGEAFF. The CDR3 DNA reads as TGTGCCACCAGCAGAGATTCGGCAGGTGAAGCTTTCTTT.

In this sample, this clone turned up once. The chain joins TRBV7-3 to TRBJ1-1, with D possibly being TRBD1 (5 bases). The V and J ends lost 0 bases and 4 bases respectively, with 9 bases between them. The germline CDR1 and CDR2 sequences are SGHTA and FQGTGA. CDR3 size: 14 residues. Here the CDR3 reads CASSLTIGATEAFF. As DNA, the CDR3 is TGTGCCAGCAGCTTAACGATTGGGGCCACTGAAGCTTTCTTT. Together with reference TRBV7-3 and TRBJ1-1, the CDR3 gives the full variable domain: GAGVSQTPSNKVTEKGKYVELRCDPISGHTALYWYRQSLGQGPEFLIYFQGTGAADDSGLPNDRFFAVRPEGSVSTLKIQRTERGDSAVYLCASSLTIGATEAFFGQGTRLTVV.

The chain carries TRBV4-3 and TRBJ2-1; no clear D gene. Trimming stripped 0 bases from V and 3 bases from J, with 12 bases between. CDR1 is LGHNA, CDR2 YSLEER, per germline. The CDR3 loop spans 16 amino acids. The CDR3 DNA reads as TGCGCCAGCAGCCAAGATAACGGTAGATTCTACAATGAGCAGTTCTTC. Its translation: CASSQDNGRFYNEQFF.